This T cell receptor (beta chain) was captured by sequencing in a study of cytomegalovirus exposure and HLA in healthy donors. The wider study: As released early, the data held about 85 million unique TCRs from HLA-typed donors.

The CDR3 runs to 14 residues. Trimming stripped 4 bases from V and 6 bases from J, with 13 bases between. Per germline, CDR1 MGHDK and CDR2 SYGVNS. The PCR contained 60 Vbeta and 13 Jbeta primers. Libraries were prepared by immunoSEQ multiplex PCR; TCRdb keeps only in-frame clonotypes and omits some of them. Among almost 90,000 clones, roughly 85% were seen once, and the ten largest hold 6% to 7.5%. This sequence joins TRBV25-1 and TRBJ1-5; maybe TRBD1 (5 bases). This receptor was obtained from a man aged 35-49 years in good health and CMV-seropositive. Specimen: PBMCs. The CDR3 DNA reads TGTGCCAGCAGTGGCAAGGGGCTGGGTCAGCCCCAGCATTTT. Protein product: CASSGKGLGQPQHF. Full variable domain (missing parts from reference TRBV25-1 and TRBJ1-5): EADIYQTPRYLVIGTGKKITLECSQTMGHDKMYWYQQDPGMELHLIHYSYGVNSTEKGDLSSESTVSRIRTEHFPLTLESARPSHTSQYLCASSGKGLGQPQHFGDGTRLSIL.